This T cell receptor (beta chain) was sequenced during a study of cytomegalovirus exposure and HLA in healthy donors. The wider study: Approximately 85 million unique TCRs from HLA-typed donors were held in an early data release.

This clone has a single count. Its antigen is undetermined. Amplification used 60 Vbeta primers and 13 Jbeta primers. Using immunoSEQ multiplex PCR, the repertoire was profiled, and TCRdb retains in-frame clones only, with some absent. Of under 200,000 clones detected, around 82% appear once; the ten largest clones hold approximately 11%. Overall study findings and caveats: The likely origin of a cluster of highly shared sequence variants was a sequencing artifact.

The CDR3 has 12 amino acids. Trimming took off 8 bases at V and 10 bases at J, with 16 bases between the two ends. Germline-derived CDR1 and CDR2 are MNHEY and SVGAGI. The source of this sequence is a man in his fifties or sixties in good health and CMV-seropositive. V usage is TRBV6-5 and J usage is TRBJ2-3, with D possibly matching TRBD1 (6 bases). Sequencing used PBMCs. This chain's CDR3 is CASRIETGAQYF. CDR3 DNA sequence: TGTGCCAGCCGAATCGAGACAGGCGCGCAGTATTTT.